This TCR beta chain was found in a study of T cell repertoires in cytomegalovirus infection. Background on the study: It was the public TCR beta signatures that indicated both CMV infection and matching HLA type.

General study results and limits: Of the TCR beta families, the public ones yielded a cumulative frequency that identified carriers of CMV plus the relevant HLA. The study found HLA-C-restricted CMV-specific TCR beta clonotypes dominating the ex vivo response.

Germline CDR1 and CDR2: MDHEN and SYDVKM. V lost 5 bases, J lost 4 bases, and 14 bases lay in between. This CDR3 is 15 amino acids long. This clonotype has ten or more counts. The antigen is not known. TCRdb recomputed calls from the reads with MiXCR, one row per CDR3 protein. Counted here are under 95,000 distinct CDR3 sequences, 4% occurring once; the ten biggest clones make up around a fifth. The source is a human donor in good health (CMV status not recorded). Some clones in this sample may be carry-over from other donors' samples. This chain connects TRBV28 to TRBJ1-4; weak D call: TRBD1 (6 bases). The sample was PBMCs. CDR3 bases: TGTGCCAGCAGTAACTCAGGGGCTCTTAATGAAAAACTGTTTTTT. As protein: CASSNSGALNEKLFF.